Sequencing of this T cell receptor (beta chain) was carried out in a study of T cells in tumors after PD-1 blockade. Study at large: Prior checkpoint blockade, systemic immunosuppressant use, or anti-cancer therapy within 4 weeks excluded patients. Mean per blood sample: some 120,000 templates (about 21,000-290,000), about 37,000 unique clonotypes. A subset received ongoing vismodegib 150 mg daily alongside anti-PD-1 therapy. General study points: Roughly two fifths of tumor TCR clonotypes were also found in blood.

V dropped 7 bases and J dropped 3; count of bases not matched to a gene: 11. Germline-derived CDR1 and CDR2 are SNHLY and FYNNEI. The CDR3 covers 16 residues. Points on this clone: Antigen: not known.

Sequencing was performed with immunoSEQ multiplex PCR; in TCRdb, only in-frame clones are kept and a portion is missing. The data hold 61,000 or so clones, with about four fifths observed a single time. This chain uses TRBV2 with TRBJ2-3; 9 bases line up with TRBD1. Sequencing used PBMCs, obtained before anti-PD-1 treatment. The TCR comes from a human donor with basal cell carcinoma. The CDR3 sequence: CASIYLQGAGTDTQYF. The CDR3 nucleotides are TGTGCCAGCATTTATCTACAGGGGGCGGGAACAGATACGCAGTATTTT.